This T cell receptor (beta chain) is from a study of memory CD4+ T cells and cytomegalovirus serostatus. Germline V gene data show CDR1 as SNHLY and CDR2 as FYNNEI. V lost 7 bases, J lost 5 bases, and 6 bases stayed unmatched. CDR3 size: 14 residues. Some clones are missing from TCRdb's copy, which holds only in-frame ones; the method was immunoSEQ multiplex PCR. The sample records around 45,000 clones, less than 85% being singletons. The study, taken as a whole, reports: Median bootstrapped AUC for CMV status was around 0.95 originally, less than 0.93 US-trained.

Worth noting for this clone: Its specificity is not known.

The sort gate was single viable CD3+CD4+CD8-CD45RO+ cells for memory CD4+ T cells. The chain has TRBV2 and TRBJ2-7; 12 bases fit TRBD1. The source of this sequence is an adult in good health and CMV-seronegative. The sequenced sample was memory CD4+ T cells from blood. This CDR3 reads CASMGRDRGHEQYF. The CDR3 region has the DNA TGTGCCAGCATGGGACGGGACAGGGGGCACGAGCAGTACTTC.